These 19 T cell receptor beta chains were all obtained from the same sample, sequenced in a study of blood T cell repertoires in COVID-19. Assay: immunoSEQ multiplex PCR; the TCRdb copy retains only in-frame clones and omits some. The repertoire holds 150,000 to 200,000 clones, with just over 90% as singletons. The sample taken for sequencing was peripheral blood. The receptor source for this set is an older woman with COVID-19, enrolled during active disease.

This sequence joins TRBV19 and TRBJ2-2; 10 bases line up with TRBD2. Germline V gene lookup returns CDR1 LNHDA and CDR2 SQIVND (reference sequence). The CDR3 runs to 19 residues. The junction had 17 bases not matched to a gene; V was cut back by 5 bases and J by 5 bases. CDR3 region: CASSSSTSRAGGRTGELFF. DNA of the CDR3: TGTGCCAGTAGTTCCTCCACTAGTAGAGCGGGGGGGCGAACCGGGGAGCTGTTTTTT.

The chain has TRBV9 and TRBJ2-2, with a possible D match to TRBD1 (5 bases). From germline, CDR1 is SGDLS and CDR2 YYNGEE. With 0 bases removed from V and 6 bases from J, the gap between germline ends came to 9 bases. This CDR3 contains 14 residues. The CDR3 spells CASSVVGASGELFF. The CDR3 coding sequence is TGTGCCAGCAGCGTAGTTGGGGCCTCCGGGGAGCTGTTTTTT.

The rearrangement joins TRBV19 to TRBJ1-2; possible D gene TRBD1, 6 bases. Trimming took off 0 bases at V and 4 bases at J, with 15 bases between the two ends. This CDR3 region has 16 residues. Germline CDR1 and CDR2: LNHDA and SQIVND (reference sequence). In nucleotides, the CDR3 is TGTGCCAGTAGTATAGACCACAACAGGGCGTTCTATGGCTACACCTTC. Translation: CASSIDHNRAFYGYTF.

The V and J genes are TRBV12-3 or TRBV12-4 and TRBJ1-1, with 8 bases identical to TRBD1. The length of the CDR3 is 12 residues. V lost 5 bases to trimming and J lost 8 bases; unmatched junction nucleotides: 4. The CDR3 sequence: CASSLRTGEAFF. In DNA form, the CDR3 reads TGTGCCAGCAGTCTGAGGACAGGGGAAGCTTTCTTT.

The rearrangement links TRBV7-2 to TRBJ1-2; D unresolved. CDR1 SGHTA and CDR2 FQGNSA come from the germline V gene. This CDR3 region has 15 residues. V was trimmed by 5 bases and J by 0 bases, leaving 13 bases between them. The CDR3, as DNA: TGTGCCAGCAGCCTTCACGGGTCGGCTAACTATGGCTACACCTTC. It encodes CASSLHGSANYGYTF. The full variable domain, rest sourced from reference TRBV7-2 and TRBJ1-2, is GAGVSQSPSNKVTEKGKDVELRCDPISGHTALYWYRQSLGQGLEFLIYFQGNSAPDKSGLPSDRFSAERTGGSVSTLTIQRTQQEDSAVYLCASSLHGSANYGYTFGSGTRLTVV.

The gene calls are TRBV4-3 and TRBJ2-3; 7 bases align to TRBD2. The CDR3 has 17 amino acids. Germline V CDR1 and CDR2: LGHNA, YSLEER. V dropped 0 bases and J dropped 2; count of bases not matched to a gene: 8. The CDR3 sequence is CASSQDPAGSYTDTQYF. For the CDR3, the DNA is TGCGCCAGCAGCCAAGACCCAGCGGGGAGCTACACAGATACGCAGTATTTT.

The V call is TRBV9, the J call TRBJ1-1; the D gene is possibly TRBD1 (6 bases). The germline V gene encodes CDR1 SGDLS and CDR2 YYNGEE. Trimming took 4 bases from V and 0 from J, leaving 19 bases between them. The CDR3 has 17 residues. The DNA for the CDR3 is TGTGCCAGCAGCCAGGGTGATGGGGGCCCCATGAACACTGAAGCTTTCTTT. Protein product: CASSQGDGGPMNTEAFF.

The J gene is TRBJ2-5, the V gene TRBV5-1, with TRBD1 matching over 11 bases. There are 15 residues in the CDR3. Germline CDR1 SGHRS, CDR2 YFSETQ. Germline trimming cut 1 base from V and 3 bases from J; bases unmatched to any gene: 2. The CDR3 nucleotides are TGCGCCAGCAGCTTGCGGACAGGGGGCGAAGAGACCCAGTACTTC. It encodes CASSLRTGGEETQYF.

This chain uses TRBV6-6 with TRBJ1-4; D perhaps matches TRBD1 (6 bases). V lost 0 bases, J lost 5 bases, and 13 bases lay in between. The CDR3 spans 16 residues. The germline V gene has CDR1 MNHNY and CDR2 SVGAGI (reference sequence). CDR3 DNA sequence: TGTGCCAGCAGTTACTCGAACAGGGCCTTAAATGAAAAACTGTTTTTT. Protein sequence: CASSYSNRALNEKLFF.

The chain couples TRBV4-2 to TRBJ1-3; maybe TRBD1 (5 bases). Germline assignment: CDR1 LGHNA and CDR2 YNFKEQ. CDR3 length: 16 residues. The germline V and J ends were trimmed by 0 bases and 4 bases, with 13 bases remaining between them. This CDR3 is CASSQDQGRIGNTIYF. The CDR3 nucleotides are TGTGCCAGCAGCCAAGATCAGGGCAGAATAGGAAACACCATATATTTT.

The V gene is TRBV2, the J gene TRBJ2-7, with 10 bases lining up with TRBD1. CDR1 SNHLY and CDR2 FYNNEI come from the germline V gene. The length of the CDR3 is 13 residues. The V gene end was trimmed by 7 bases and the J gene end by 6 bases; junction bases not matched to a gene: 6. The CDR3 DNA sequence: TGTGCCAGCATCCGACAGGGGGCGGTCGAGCAGTACTTC. This sequence encodes CASIRQGAVEQYF.

J is TRBJ2-7 and V is TRBV10-3; no clear D gene. CDR1 and CDR2 from the germline V gene are ENHRY and SYGVKD. CDR3 length: 14 residues. Trimming removed 0 bases from V and 1 base from J, with 7 bases in between. The DNA of the CDR3 is TGTGCCATCAGTGAGTCTGCGGCATCCTACGAGCAGTACTTC. The encoded protein is CAISESAASYEQYF.

This rearrangement joins TRBV4-2 to TRBJ2-7; the D gene is possibly TRBD2 (5 bases). This CDR3 has 15 residues. The ends were cut back, 1 base at V and 4 bases at J, with 14 bases in the middle. Per germline, CDR1 LGHNA and CDR2 YNFKEQ. The CDR3 region is CASSQVGEGGYEQYF. CDR3 nucleotides: TGTGCCAGCAGCCAAGTTGGAGAGGGCGGGTACGAGCAGTACTTC.

The chain uses TRBV4-3 and TRBJ2-3; 14 bases map to TRBD2. The CDR3 is 20 residues long. Looked up from germline, CDR1 is LGHNA and CDR2 is YSLEER. The J segment lost 1 base and the V segment lost 2 bases, leaving 11 bases of the junction unmatched. CDR3 amino acids: CASSQQGTSGGIGRTDTQYF. CDR3 bases: TGCGCCAGCAGCCAACAGGGGACTAGCGGGGGTATAGGTCGCACAGATACGCAGTATTTT.

V and J are TRBV29-1 and TRBJ1-1, with TRBD1 matching 8 bases. The CDR3 is 13 amino acids. Unmatched junction bases numbered 8, after V lost 6 bases and J lost 5 bases. CDR1 and CDR2 (germline): SQVTM, ANQGSEA. The CDR3 reads CSVWTGWETEAFF. The CDR3 region has the DNA TGCAGCGTCTGGACAGGGTGGGAGACTGAAGCTTTCTTT.

This clone was seen a single time. The rearrangement joins TRBV5-5 to TRBJ2-5, with 12 bases that match TRBD2. The junction had 9 bases not matched to a gene; V was cut back by 4 bases and J by 5 bases. The CDR3 totals 16 residues. In germline, CDR1 is SGHKS, CDR2 YYEKEE (reference sequence). The CDR3 is CASSTGLAGTYETQYF. CDR3 nucleotide sequence: TGTGCCAGCAGCACTGGACTAGCGGGGACTTATGAGACCCAGTACTTC.

This clone has only one observation. The V and J genes are TRBV6-2 or TRBV6-3 and TRBJ1-1; TRBD1 might be the D (5 bases). This CDR3 region has 14 residues. CDR1 and CDR2 (germline): MNHEY, SVGEGT. The V and J ends lost 0 bases and 5 bases respectively, with 10 bases between them. This chain's CDR3 is CASSYSQGSTEAFF. The CDR3, as DNA: TGTGCCAGCAGTTACTCGCAGGGAAGTACTGAAGCTTTCTTT.

The V gene is TRBV5-1, the J gene TRBJ1-2, with D unclear. Germline CDR1 SGHRS, CDR2 YFSETQ. The V and J ends lost 4 bases and 8 bases respectively, with 15 bases between them. This CDR3 is 13 amino acids long. Written as DNA, the CDR3 is TGCGCCAGCAGCCGCACGGGAGACTCGGGCTACACCTTC. Amino acid sequence: CASSRTGDSGYTF.

This clone was observed a single time. The V call is TRBV4-3, the J call TRBJ1-6; D possibly corresponds to TRBD1 (5 bases). Trimming shortened V by 0 bases and J by 0 bases, and 12 bases separated the two germline ends. Looked up from germline, CDR1 is LGHNA and CDR2 is YSLEER. The CDR3 is 18 amino acids. The CDR3 region is CASSQDPAGISYNSPLHF. The CDR3 DNA reads as TGCGCCAGCAGCCAAGATCCGGCAGGGATCTCCTATAATTCACCCCTCCACTTT.